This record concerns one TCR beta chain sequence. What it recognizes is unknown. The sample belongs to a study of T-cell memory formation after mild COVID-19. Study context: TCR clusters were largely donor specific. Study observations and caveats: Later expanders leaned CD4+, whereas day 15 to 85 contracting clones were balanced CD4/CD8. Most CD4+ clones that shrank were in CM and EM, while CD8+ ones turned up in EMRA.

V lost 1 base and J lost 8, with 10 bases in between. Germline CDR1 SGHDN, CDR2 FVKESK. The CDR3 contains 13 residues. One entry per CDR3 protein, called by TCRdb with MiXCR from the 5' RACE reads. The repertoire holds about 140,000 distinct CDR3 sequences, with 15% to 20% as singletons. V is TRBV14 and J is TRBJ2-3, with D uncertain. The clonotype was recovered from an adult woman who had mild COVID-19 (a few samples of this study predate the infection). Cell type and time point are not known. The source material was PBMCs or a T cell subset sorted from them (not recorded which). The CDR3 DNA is TGTGCCAGCAGCCAAGGGGGTTTAGGTACGCAGTATTTT. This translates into CASSQGGLGTQYF.